Below are 28 T cell receptor beta chains sequenced from a single sample in a study of blood T cell repertoires in COVID-19. Assay: immunoSEQ multiplex PCR; the TCRdb copy retains only in-frame clones and omits some. The sample carries 120,000 to 150,000 clones, approximately 80% recorded once. What was sequenced was PBMCs or T cells enriched from blood (not recorded which). The receptors here all came from a woman between 40 and 55 years old who had recovered from COVID-19.

This clone was counted a single time. The genes are TRBV4-1 and TRBJ2-7; D gene ambiguous. The CDR3 extends over 14 amino acids. Trimming removed 4 bases at V and 7 bases at J, with 17 bases between. Germline assignment: CDR1 MGHRA and CDR2 YSYEKL. CDR3 residues: CASSPTDNPTEQYF. CDR3 DNA: TGCGCCAGCAGCCCCACCGACAACCCTACGGAGCAGTACTTC.

V gene TRBV11-2 combines with J gene TRBJ2-7; D gene unclear. V was cut by 3 bases and J by 1 base, with 10 bases left in between. CDR3 size: 14 residues. CDR1 is SGHAT, CDR2 FQNNGV, per germline. In nucleotides, the CDR3 is TGTGCCAGCAGCTTCCCAGCGCGATCCTACGAGCAGTACTTC. Amino acids: CASSFPARSYEQYF.

The V call is TRBV19, the J call TRBJ1-4; 9 bases agree with TRBD1. Germline lookup yields CDR1 LNHDA and CDR2 SQIVND (reference sequence). V dropped 4 bases and J dropped 8; count of bases not matched to a gene: 11. The CDR3 runs 16 residues. In DNA, the CDR3 is TGTGCCAGTAGTAAGACTCCGGGACAGGGAGAGGAAAAACTGTTTTTT. It specifies CASSKTPGQGEEKLFF.

This sequence joins TRBV4-1 and TRBJ1-2; D unclear. Germline V gene lookup returns CDR1 MGHRA and CDR2 YSYEKL. V was trimmed by 0 bases and J by 8 bases, leaving 4 bases between them. CDR3 length: 11 residues. The CDR3 loop reads CASSQDSGYTF. The CDR3 bases are TGCGCCAGCAGCCAAGATAGCGGCTACACCTTC.

The chain carries TRBV27 and TRBJ1-5, with a possible D match to TRBD1 (6 bases). The germline CDR1 and CDR2 sequences are MNHEY and SMNVEV (reference sequence). Trimming took 0 bases from V and 7 from J, leaving 13 bases between them. CDR3 length: 15 residues. The CDR3 is CASSLSGGARQPQHF. The CDR3 DNA follows: TGTGCCAGCAGTTTATCCGGGGGGGCGAGGCAGCCCCAGCATTTT.

The CDR3 loop reads CASSDSGNPSYEQYF. CDR3 DNA: TGTGCCAGCAGCGACTCCGGGAACCCATCCTACGAGCAGTACTTC. The chain recombines TRBV6-5 with TRBJ2-7; possible D gene TRBD2, 5 bases. CDR1 is MNHEY and CDR2 is SVGAGI in the germline V gene. V lost 6 bases, J lost 1 base, and 16 bases lay in between. The CDR3 extends over 15 amino acids.

The chain is built from TRBV30 and TRBJ2-3; 7 nucleotides match TRBD1. V lost 1 base and J lost 1; bases outside the gene matches: 5. Germline CDR1 GTSNPN, CDR2 SVGIG (reference sequence). The length of the CDR3 is 15 residues. The CDR3 sequence: CAWSEGAGGTDTQYF. CDR3 in DNA: TGTGCCTGGAGTGAGGGGGCAGGGGGCACAGATACGCAGTATTTT. Based on the CDR3 plus reference TRBV30 and TRBJ2-3, the full variable domain is SQTIHQWPATLVQPVGSPLSLECTVEGTSNPNLYWYRQAAGRGLQLLFYSVGIGQISSEVPQNLSASRPQDRQFILSSKKLLLSDSGFYLCAWSEGAGGTDTQYFGPGTRLTVL.

This chain links TRBV19 with TRBJ1-2, with TRBD1 as a possible D gene (6 bases). The V end was cut by 7 bases, the J end by 5 bases, with 8 bases between. Germline V lookup: CDR1 LNHDA, CDR2 SQIVND (reference sequence). The CDR3 is made up of 11 amino acids. The CDR3 DNA reads as TGTGCCAGTAAAAGGGGGTATGGCTACACCTTC. As protein: CASKRGYGYTF.

The chain's CDR3 is CASSPLPGNTEAFF. The CDR3, as DNA: TGTGCCAGCAGCCCGTTACCCGGGAACACTGAAGCTTTCTTT. The chain is built from TRBV21-1 and TRBJ1-1. TRBV21-1 is deemed a pseudogene. This CDR3 spans 14 amino acids.

This clone was detected once. The V and J genes are TRBV5-4 and TRBJ2-1; 9 nucleotides match TRBD1. The germline V gene encodes CDR1 SGHNT and CDR2 YYREEE (reference sequence). V lost 4 bases to trimming and J lost 7 bases; unmatched junction nucleotides: 9. CDR3 length: 15 residues. CDR3 coding DNA: TGTGCCAGCAGCCCCGACAGGGGGAGTGCAAATGAGCAGTTCTTC. This encodes CASSPDRGSANEQFF. Together with reference TRBV5-4 and TRBJ2-1, the CDR3 gives the full variable domain: ETGVTQSPTHLIKTRGQQVTLRCSSQSGHNTVSWYQQALGQGPQFIFQYYREEENGRGNFPPRFSGLQFPNYSSELNVNALELDDSALYLCASSPDRGSANEQFFGPGTRLTVL.

The rearrangement links TRBV6-1 to TRBJ2-1; 8 bases line up with TRBD1. Trimming at V came to 3 bases and at J to 0 bases, leaving 10 bases not matched to a gene. CDR1 and CDR2 (germline): MNHNS, SASEGT. The CDR3 is 18 amino acids. The CDR3 here is CASSDLGTGPSSYNEQFF. CDR3 nucleotide sequence: TGTGCCAGCAGTGATCTCGGGACAGGACCTAGCTCCTACAATGAGCAGTTCTTC.

This chain connects TRBV6-4 to TRBJ2-7; 7 nucleotides match TRBD1. Germline lookup yields CDR1 MRHNA and CDR2 SNTAGT. The CDR3 is made up of 14 amino acids. V was pared by 3 bases and J by 1 base, with 3 bases of the junction left unmatched. Here the CDR3 reads CASSEDRISYEQYF. CDR3 sequence (DNA): TGTGCCAGCAGTGAGGACAGGATTTCCTACGAGCAGTACTTC.

This chain connects TRBV4-1 to TRBJ1-4; D not resolved. The V end lost 0 bases, the J end lost 10 bases, and 12 bases lay between the germline ends. The CDR3 contains 14 residues. Germline assignment: CDR1 MGHRA and CDR2 YSYEKL. CDR3 amino acids: CASSQESRSGKLFF. The CDR3, as DNA: TGCGCCAGCAGCCAAGAGTCGAGATCGGGAAAACTGTTTTTT.

The chain's CDR3 is CASTRDTRPLHF. CDR3 nucleotides: TGTGCCAGCACCCGGGACACTCGCCCCCTCCACTTT. The V gene is TRBV5-6, the J gene TRBJ1-6; D is perhaps TRBD1 (6 bases). V gave up 6 bases and J gave up 13 bases, with 14 bases separating them. Looked up from germline, CDR1 is SGHDT and CDR2 is YYEEEE. The CDR3 runs to 12 residues.

The V call is TRBV27, the J call TRBJ1-2; TRBD1 matches at 9 bases. Trimming took 3 bases from V and 4 from J; bases not matched to a gene: 9. CDR3 length: 16 residues. CDR1 and CDR2 from the germline V gene are MNHEY and SMNVEV (reference sequence). The CDR3 is CASSLFPGQGTYGYTF. For the CDR3, the DNA is TGTGCCAGCAGTTTGTTCCCGGGACAGGGTACCTATGGCTACACCTTC.

The chain employs TRBV4-1 and TRBJ2-7; D is possibly TRBD1 (5 bases). The CDR3 sequence is 18 residues long. From germline, CDR1 is MGHRA and CDR2 YSYEKL. Trimming shortened V by 0 bases and J by 0 bases, and 18 bases separated the two germline ends. CDR3 amino acids: CASSQDPPSTGYSYEQYF. CDR3 nucleotides: TGCGCCAGCAGCCAAGATCCCCCCTCTACAGGATACTCCTACGAGCAGTACTTC.

The chain recombines TRBV15 with TRBJ1-2, with 9 bases identical to TRBD1. CDR3 length: 15 residues. The germline V gene encodes CDR1 LNHNV and CDR2 YYDKDF (reference sequence). The junction had 5 bases not matched to a gene; V was cut back by 0 bases and J by 6 bases. The CDR3 loop reads CATSRDLTGGDGYTF. In DNA, the CDR3 is TGTGCCACCAGCAGAGACTTAACAGGGGGCGATGGCTACACCTTC.

The genes are TRBV11-1 and TRBJ2-7; perhaps TRBD2 as D (5 bases). V gave up 5 bases and J gave up 3 bases, with 14 bases separating them. The CDR3 sequence is 14 residues long. Germline lookup yields CDR1 SGHAT and CDR2 FQDESV (reference sequence). CDR3 in DNA: TGTGCCAGCAGCCCCCGGACTGGGAACTACGAGCAGTACTTC. Amino acid sequence: CASSPRTGNYEQYF.

The V and J genes are TRBV10-3 and TRBJ2-1, with TRBD2 matching over 10 bases. V was clipped by 10 bases and J by 4 bases; unmatched bases: 10. Germline lookup yields CDR1 ENHRY and CDR2 SYGVKD. CDR3 size: 15 residues. CDR3 amino acids: CATSGTSGKYNEQFF. The CDR3 DNA is TGTGCCACATCGGGAACTAGCGGGAAATACAATGAGCAGTTCTTC.

The chain has TRBV15 and TRBJ1-6; 7 bases line up with TRBD1. There are 15 residues in the CDR3. The germline V gene has CDR1 LNHNV and CDR2 YYDKDF (reference sequence). Trimming removed 2 bases from V and 5 bases from J; junction bases left unmatched: 3. CDR3 residues: CATSRRQGNNSPLHF. CDR3 coding DNA: TGTGCCACCAGCAGACGACAGGGAAATAATTCACCCCTCCACTTT.

V and J are TRBV18 and TRBJ2-1, with D maybe TRBD1 (5 bases). Germline CDR1 KGHSH, CDR2 LQKENI. Trimming took off 5 bases at V and 0 bases at J, with 5 bases between the two ends. This CDR3 has 13 amino acids. CDR3 loop: CASSDSSYNEQFF. The DNA of the CDR3 is TGTGCCAGCTCAGACAGCTCCTACAATGAGCAGTTCTTC.

The chain uses TRBV5-8 and TRBJ1-6; D possibly corresponds to TRBD1 (6 bases). The CDR3 consists of 16 residues. Looked up from germline, CDR1 is SGHTS and CDR2 is YDEGEE. V lost 2 bases and J 12 bases, leaving 21 bases between the germline ends. CDR3 sequence (DNA): TGTGCCAGCAGCTTCACCCCTGCTGGGGGCCCCCAACCCCTCCACTTT. This translates into CASSFTPAGGPQPLHF.

The CDR3 region is CASSLAGVNEKLFF. The CDR3 DNA reads TGCGCCAGCAGCTTGGCAGGGGTAAATGAAAAACTGTTTTTT. The chain has TRBV5-1 and TRBJ1-4, with D maybe TRBD1 (6 bases). Germline V gene lookup returns CDR1 SGHRS and CDR2 YFSETQ. The CDR3 length is 14 residues. Between the trimmed V and J ends, which lost 0 bases and 5 bases, there was a span of 8 bases.

This clone has only one observation. V and J are TRBV29-1 and TRBJ2-5; 9 positions match TRBD2. The CDR3 spans 16 residues. Per germline, CDR1 SQVTM and CDR2 ANQGSEA. Trimming took 5 bases from V and 5 from J; bases not matched to a gene: 15. In DNA form, the CDR3 reads TGCAGCGTTCGGACCCCGCGGCGGGGGGGCAGGGAGACCCAGTACTTC. Translating gives CSVRTPRRGGRETQYF. Variable domain in full (rest from reference TRBV29-1 and TRBJ2-5): SAVISQKPSRDICQRGTSLTIQCQVDSQVTMMFWYRQQPGQSLTLIATANQGSEATYESGFVIDKFPISRPNLTFSTLTVSNMSPEDSSIYLCSVRTPRRGGRETQYFGPGTRLLVL.

CDR3 amino acids: CASSPPAGARTEAFF. The CDR3 DNA sequence: TGTGCCAGCTCACCACCTGCGGGCGCGAGGACTGAAGCTTTCTTT. The V and J genes are TRBV18 and TRBJ1-1; no reliable D call. Germline V lookup: CDR1 KGHSH, CDR2 LQKENI. V shed 0 bases and J shed 5 bases, with 13 bases lying between them. CDR3 size: 15 residues.

The chain joins TRBV7-3 to TRBJ2-5, with a weak D call TRBD2 (6 bases). This CDR3 has 16 residues. V was pared by 2 bases and J by 5 bases, with 18 bases between. Per the germline V gene, CDR1 is SGHTA and CDR2 is FQGTGA. The CDR3 reads CASSLGSAGREETQYF. The CDR3 coding sequence is TGTGCCAGCAGCTTAGGCTCCGCGGGCCGGGAGGAGACCCAGTACTTC. The variable domain in full, with the rest retrieved from reference TRBV7-3 and TRBJ2-5, is GAGVSQTPSNKVTEKGKYVELRCDPISGHTALYWYRQSLGQGPEFLIYFQGTGAADDSGLPNDRFFAVRPEGSVSTLKIQRTERGDSAVYLCASSLGSAGREETQYFGPGTRLLVL.

CDR3: CASSPWTSGLRTDTQYF. The CDR3 bases are TGTGCCAGCAGCCCCTGGACTAGCGGGCTACGCACAGATACGCAGTATTTT. The gene calls are TRBV9 and TRBJ2-3; 11 nucleotides agree with TRBD2. J was trimmed by 1 base and V by 4 bases; bases with no gene match: 8. The CDR3 contains 17 residues. Germline V gives CDR1 SGDLS, CDR2 YYNGEE.

The chain joins TRBV5-1 to TRBJ2-7; the match to TRBD2 covers 12 bases. J lost 3 bases, V lost 3 bases, and 1 base had no gene match. Germline-derived CDR1 and CDR2 are SGHRS and YFSETQ. The CDR3 consists of 14 residues. The CDR3 nucleotides read TGCGCCAGCAGCTGGACTAGCGGGGACTACGAGCAGTACTTC. Its translation is CASSWTSGDYEQYF.